This TCR beta chain was recorded in a study of blood T cell repertoires in COVID-19. Clones were read by immunoSEQ multiplex PCR, and TCRdb kept only the in-frame ones, dropping some. This table holds more than 60,000 clones, approximately 89% found once. This clone came up once. The CDR3 length is 17 residues. V shed 4 bases and J shed 2 bases, with 20 bases lying between them. Germline V lookup: CDR1 SGHRS, CDR2 YFSETQ. The sequence derives from a human donor in a cohort sampled during active COVID-19. The V gene is TRBV5-1, the J gene TRBJ2-3; D remains unclear. Sequencing used peripheral blood. CDR3 residues: CASSPSGGGRNTDTQYF. Written as DNA, the CDR3 is TGCGCCAGCAGCCCCTCTGGCGGCGGTCGAAACACAGATACGCAGTATTTT.